These 11 T cell receptor beta chains came from one sample sequenced in a study of T cell responses to AZD1222 COVID-19 vaccine. Profiling relied on immunoSEQ multiplex PCR, and the TCRdb table lists in-frame clones only, not all of them. There are roughly 100,000 clones in the sample; 93% occur only once, and less than 6.5% lies in the top ten. The specimen comprised peripheral blood, sampled on day 0 of AZD1222 vaccination. The receptors derive from an adult in good health.

This chain connects TRBV7-2 to TRBJ1-2; D call uncertain. The CDR3 loop spans 13 amino acids. The germline CDR1 and CDR2 sequences are SGHTA and FQGNSA. V gave up 1 base and J gave up 3 bases, with 6 bases separating them. The CDR3 sequence is CASSLGSHYGYTF. DNA for the CDR3: TGTGCCAGCAGCTTAGGCAGCCACTATGGCTACACCTTC.

The chain recombines TRBV27 with TRBJ1-1; D is possibly TRBD1 (5 bases). The germline V gene has CDR1 MNHEY and CDR2 SMNVEV (reference sequence). This CDR3 has 16 residues. V shed 5 bases and J shed 1 base, with 17 bases lying between them. CDR3 amino acids: CASSPHRGRGNTEAFF. The CDR3 nucleotides are TGTGCCAGCAGTCCCCACCGGGGACGGGGGAACACTGAAGCTTTCTTT.

The chain joins TRBV28 to TRBJ2-7, with 9 bases that match TRBD1. Germline CDR1 reads MDHEN; CDR2 reads SYDVKM. The J segment lost 5 bases and the V segment lost 7 bases, leaving 9 bases of the junction unmatched. This CDR3 has 14 amino acids. The CDR3, as DNA: TGTGCCAGCACTAGCCGGGACAGGGCACACGAGCAGTACTTC. Encoded protein: CASTSRDRAHEQYF.

This clone was seen only once. The chain joins TRBV7-2 to TRBJ2-7; D ambiguous. The germline V gene has CDR1 SGHTA and CDR2 FQGNSA. CDR3 length equals 15 residues. V was cut by 8 bases and J by 1 base, with 18 bases left in between. CDR3 nucleotide sequence: TGTGCCAGCGAATCCGGGTCCAACCTATCCTACGAGCAGTACTTC. Residues: CASESGSNLSYEQYF.

The gene calls are TRBV5-1 and TRBJ1-5, with 7 bases fitting TRBD1. Trimming at V came to 4 bases and at J to 0 bases, leaving 7 bases not matched to a gene. The CDR3 runs 16 residues. CDR1 and CDR2 (germline): SGHRS, YFSETQ. CDR3 coding DNA: TGCGCCAGCAGCCTCGGGACAGCGGATAGCAATCAGCCCCAGCATTTT. This translates into CASSLGTADSNQPQHF.

V and J are TRBV18 and TRBJ1-2, with a possible D match to TRBD1 (5 bases). V lost 4 bases to trimming and J lost 2 bases, with 11 bases between them. The CDR3 loop spans 14 amino acids. CDR1 and CDR2 from the germline V gene are KGHSH and LQKENI. The CDR3 DNA reads as TGTGCCAGCTCACGAGACAGCGAAAACTATGGCTACACCTTC. This gives the protein CASSRDSENYGYTF.

V usage is TRBV6-5 and J usage is TRBJ1-6; D call uncertain. The germline CDR1 and CDR2 sequences are MNHEY and SVGAGI. Trimming shortened V by 2 bases and J by 4 bases, and 6 bases separated the two germline ends. The CDR3 has 14 amino acids. The CDR3: CASSYRGYNSPLHF. The CDR3 bases are TGTGCCAGCAGTTACAGAGGGTATAATTCACCCCTCCACTTT.

The chain is built from TRBV7-8 and TRBJ2-7; 9 bases are shared with TRBD1. The V gene end was trimmed by 5 bases and the J gene end by 2 bases; junction bases not matched to a gene: 1. The length of the CDR3 is 13 residues. CDR1 and CDR2 from the germline V gene are SGHVS and FQNEAQ. In nucleotides, the CDR3 is TGTGCCAGCAGCCGGACAGGGGCCTACGAGCAGTACTTC. It translates to CASSRTGAYEQYF. Full variable domain (rest looked up from reference TRBV7-8 and TRBJ2-7): GAGVSQSPRYKVAKRGQDVALRCDPISGHVSLFWYQQALGQGPEFLTYFQNEAQLDKSGLPSDRFFAERPEGSVSTLKIQRTQQEDSAVYLCASSRTGAYEQYFGPGTRLTVT.

A single count supports this clone. The chain couples TRBV29-1 to TRBJ1-2; unclear D gene. Germline V gives CDR1 SQVTM, CDR2 ANQGSEA. The V end lost 4 bases, the J end lost 4 bases, and 25 bases lay between the germline ends. This CDR3 has 17 residues. CDR3 sequence (DNA): TGCAGCGTTGCAGCGAGACCTTTTGCCCTTTCCGGCTATGGCTACACCTTC. Translating gives CSVAARPFALSGYGYTF.

The V call is TRBV11-1, the J call TRBJ2-3; 12 positions match TRBD2. Germline V gene sequence: CDR1 SGHAT, CDR2 FQDESV (reference sequence). CDR3 size: 17 residues. V gave up 0 bases and J gave up 5 bases; unmatched junction bases: 6. For the CDR3, the DNA is TGTGCCAGCAGCTTAGCGCGACTAGCGGGAGTTGGAGATACGCAGTATTTT. Its protein product is CASSLARLAGVGDTQYF. Using reference TRBV11-1 and TRBJ2-3 for the parts outside the CDR3, the full variable domain is EAEVAQSPRYKITEKSQAVAFWCDPISGHATLYWYRQILGQGPELLVQFQDESVVDDSQLPKDRFSAERLKGVDSTLKIQPAELGDSAMYLCASSLARLAGVGDTQYFGPGTRLTVL.

The V gene is TRBV2, the J gene TRBJ2-3, with 8 bases lining up with TRBD1. The CDR3 has 14 amino acids. Losses at the gene ends were 6 bases for V and 9 bases for J; bases not matched to a gene: 11. CDR1 and CDR2 (germline): SNHLY, FYNNEI. The CDR3 nucleotides read TGTGCCAGCAGGTCAGGGGGCGCGGTAGGGACGCAGTATTTT. Protein sequence: CASRSGGAVGTQYF.